A single sample gave rise to the 15 T cell receptor beta chains below, sequenced in a study of cytomegalovirus exposure and HLA in healthy donors (dated by TCRdb to 2017 to 2019). Library construction relied on the immunoSEQ multiplex PCR assay. For the multiplex PCR, a mixture combining 60 forward primers for TCR Vbeta segments and 13 reverse primers for TCR Jbeta segments was used. The table was pulled from immuneACCESS by TCRdb, which kept in-frame rearrangements only. Such tables lose some clones; where checked, under half of the loss comes from unresolved V genes, and the rest has no known cause. The sample profile shows about 130,000 clones; roughly 70% of them were found once. Around 4.1% of the sample lies in the top ten. The specimen sequenced was PBMCs. These receptors were taken from a man between 18 and 29 years old in good health and CMV-seropositive.

The chain combines TRBV6-6 with TRBJ1-2; tentatively, D is TRBD1 (6 bases). The germline CDR1 and CDR2 sequences are MNHNY and SVGAGI (reference sequence). The CDR3 spans 15 residues. The V end lost 2 bases, the J end lost 11 bases, and 21 bases lay between the germline ends. CDR3 bases: TGTGCCAGCAGTTACCCAACAGGGTCACACTTTGCTTACACCTTC. Amino acids: CASSYPTGSHFAYTF.

The V and J genes are TRBV7-9 and TRBJ1-3, with D perhaps TRBD1 (6 bases). Trimming cost V 4 bases and J 4 bases, with 11 bases left between them. Germline values: CDR1 SEHNR, CDR2 FQNEAQ (reference sequence). This CDR3 is built from 14 residues. This chain's CDR3 is CASSSGTLGNTIYF. For the CDR3, the DNA is TGTGCCAGCAGCTCGGGGACACTCGGAAACACCATATATTTT.

The V and J genes are TRBV5-1 and TRBJ2-7; no firm D call. The CDR3 loop spans 14 amino acids. V lost 0 bases and J lost 4, with 11 bases in between. Germline values: CDR1 SGHRS, CDR2 YFSETQ. This CDR3 is CASSLGAAKYEQYF. The CDR3 nucleotides read TGCGCCAGCAGCTTGGGGGCCGCCAAGTACGAGCAGTACTTC.

The genes are TRBV25-1 and TRBJ2-1; TRBD2 agrees at 9 bases. Per germline, CDR1 MGHDK and CDR2 SYGVNS. V was clipped by 4 bases and J by 6 bases; unmatched bases: 4. The CDR3 is made up of 14 amino acids. The CDR3 nucleotides are TGTGCCAGCAGTGCTAGCGGGGTGGGCAATGAGCAGTTCTTC. It is translated as CASSASGVGNEQFF.

With respect to this clone: The same CDR3 also results from other DNA sequences found in this sample. The rearrangement links TRBV6-6 to TRBJ2-3; D remains unclear. Trimming took 7 bases from V and 2 from J, leaving 4 bases between them. In germline, CDR1 is MNHNY, CDR2 SVGAGI (reference sequence). CDR3 length: 11 amino acids. CDR3 residues: CASTNTDTQYF. CDR3 in DNA: TGTGCCAGCACCAACACAGATACGCAGTATTTT.

This clone was detected a few times. The chain links TRBV2 to TRBJ2-7; D unresolved. The germline CDR1 and CDR2 sequences are SNHLY and FYNNEI. The ends were cut back, 5 bases at V and 4 bases at J, with 6 bases in the middle. The CDR3 runs 11 residues. CDR3 sequence (DNA): TGTGCCAGCAGTCCACAGTACGAGCAGTACTTC. Residues: CASSPQYEQYF.

This clone has a single count. For the CDR3, the DNA is TGTGCCAGCAGCATCCCCAGGGGCTACAATGAGCAGTTCTTC. Protein product: CASSIPRGYNEQFF. The chain combines TRBV28 with TRBJ2-1, with a possible D match to TRBD1 (6 bases). V lost 6 bases and J lost 3, with 12 bases in between. CDR3 length: 14 amino acids. The V gene's germline CDR1 is MDHEN and CDR2 SYDVKM.

The chain uses TRBV27 and TRBJ2-7; the D gene is possibly TRBD1 (6 bases). Trimming pared 8 bases from V and 4 bases from J, leaving 18 bases between. Germline V lookup: CDR1 MNHEY, CDR2 SMNVEV (reference sequence). The CDR3 is 14 residues long. The CDR3 spells CASRPTGTTYEQYF. CDR3 sequence (DNA): TGTGCCAGCCGACCAACCGGGACAACATACGAGCAGTACTTC.

The rearrangement links TRBV7-2 to TRBJ1-4; the match to TRBD1 covers 8 bases. CDR3 size: 14 residues. Germline lookup yields CDR1 SGHTA and CDR2 FQGNSA. V dropped 8 bases and J dropped 4; count of bases not matched to a gene: 6. The CDR3 loop is CASGTDRVNEKLFF. The CDR3 nucleotides are TGTGCCAGCGGGACGGACAGGGTTAATGAAAAACTGTTTTTT.

The rearrangement links TRBV7-2 to TRBJ2-7; 8 bases are a match to TRBD1. Germline CDR1 SGHTA, CDR2 FQGNSA. V dropped 3 bases and J dropped 4; count of bases not matched to a gene: 8. There are 15 residues in the CDR3. This chain's CDR3 is CASSFSFGQGYEQYF. In nucleotides, the CDR3 is TGTGCCAGCAGCTTTTCCTTCGGACAGGGTTACGAGCAGTACTTC.

This sequence joins TRBV28 and TRBJ2-2; D not resolved. Germline loops: CDR1 MDHEN, CDR2 SYDVKM. V dropped 5 bases and J dropped 9 bases, with 19 bases sitting between them. CDR3 length equals 15 residues. The CDR3: CASSLPLLGRRELFF. CDR3 sequence (DNA): TGTGCCAGCAGTCTACCCCTCCTAGGCAGACGGGAGCTGTTTTTT.

The sample holds a few counts of this clone. V gene TRBV5-4 combines with J gene TRBJ2-7; TRBD2 might be the D (6 bases). V gave up 4 bases and J gave up 0 bases, with 14 bases separating them. Germline CDR1 SGHNT, CDR2 YYREEE (reference sequence). The CDR3 loop spans 15 amino acids. Here the CDR3 DNA reads TGTGCCAGCAGCCCACCGGGACTCAGCTCCTACGAGCAGTACTTC. Its protein product is CASSPPGLSSYEQYF.

The chain employs TRBV7-2 and TRBJ1-5; no clear D. V was clipped by 5 bases and J by 2 bases, with 13 bases between them. Germline CDR1 and CDR2: SGHTA and FQGNSA. The CDR3 length is 15 residues. CDR3 DNA sequence: TGTGCCAGCAGCCTTCAGATGGTCGGCAATCAGCCCCAGCATTTT. Translation gives CASSLQMVGNQPQHF.

CDR3 sequence: CASSPFAGRDTGELFF. The DNA for the CDR3 is TGCGCCAGCAGCCCGTTCGCCGGGAGGGACACCGGGGAGCTGTTTTTT. This chain uses TRBV4-3 with TRBJ2-2, with 8 bases lining up with TRBD2. V trimming: 4 bases; J trimming: 3 bases; junction bases outside the gene matches: 7. This CDR3 spans 16 amino acids. Germline values: CDR1 LGHNA, CDR2 YSLEER.

The chain recombines TRBV10-1 with TRBJ2-2; possible D gene TRBD2, 6 bases. The CDR3 sequence is 15 residues long. The V gene lost 3 bases and the J gene lost 3 bases, with 11 bases spanning the gap. Germline CDR1 and CDR2: WNHNN and SYGVQD (reference sequence). The CDR3 bases are TGCGCCAGCAGTGATGGAGGGAGCGACACCGGGGAGCTGTTTTTT. Protein: CASSDGGSDTGELFF.